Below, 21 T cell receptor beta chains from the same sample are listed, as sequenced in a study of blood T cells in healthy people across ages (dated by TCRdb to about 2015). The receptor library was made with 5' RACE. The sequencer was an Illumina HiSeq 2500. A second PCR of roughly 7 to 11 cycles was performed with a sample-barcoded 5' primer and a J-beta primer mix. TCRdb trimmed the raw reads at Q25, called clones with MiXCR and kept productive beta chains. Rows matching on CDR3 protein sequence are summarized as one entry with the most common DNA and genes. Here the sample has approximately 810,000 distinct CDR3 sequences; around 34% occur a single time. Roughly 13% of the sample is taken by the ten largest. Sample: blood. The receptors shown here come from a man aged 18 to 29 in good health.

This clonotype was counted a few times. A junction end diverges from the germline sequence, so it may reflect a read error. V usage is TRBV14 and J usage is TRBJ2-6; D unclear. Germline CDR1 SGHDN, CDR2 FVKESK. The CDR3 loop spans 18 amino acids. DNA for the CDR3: TGTGCCAGCAGGAAAATGTCAGGATCCCCCTCTGTGGCCAACGTCCTGACTTTC. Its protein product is CASRKMSGSPSVANVLTF. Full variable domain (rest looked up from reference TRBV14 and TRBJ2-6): EAGVTQFPSHSVIEKGQTVTLRCDPISGHDNLYWYRRVMGKEIKFLLHFVKESKQDESGMPNNRFLAERTGGTYSTLKVQPAELEDSGVYFCASRKMSGSPSVANVLTFGAGSRLTVL.

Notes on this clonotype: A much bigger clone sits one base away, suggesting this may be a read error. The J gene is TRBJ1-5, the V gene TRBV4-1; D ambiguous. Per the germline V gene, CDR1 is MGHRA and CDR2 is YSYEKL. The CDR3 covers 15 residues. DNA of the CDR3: TGCGTCAGCAGCCCCGGACCCGGGAGCAATCAGCCCCAGCATTTT. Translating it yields CVSSPGPGSNQPQHF.

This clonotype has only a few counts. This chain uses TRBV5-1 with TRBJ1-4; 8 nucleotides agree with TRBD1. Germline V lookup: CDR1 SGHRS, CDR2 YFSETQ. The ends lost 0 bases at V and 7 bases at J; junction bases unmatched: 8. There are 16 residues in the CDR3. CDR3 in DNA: TGCGCCAGCAGCTTGGTGCAGGGGGCTCGCAGTGAAAAACTGTTTTTT. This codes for CASSLVQGARSEKLFF.

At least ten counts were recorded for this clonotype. CDR3 nucleotides: TGTGCCAGCAGCTTAGCTCCCCACCCTCAAGAGACCCAGTACTTC. Translated: CASSLAPHPQETQYF. This chain uses TRBV7-8 with TRBJ2-5, with D unresolved. CDR3 length: 15 amino acids. V gave up 0 bases and J gave up 2 bases, with 10 bases separating them. Germline V gene data show CDR1 as SGHVS and CDR2 as FQNEAQ.

The CDR3 nucleotides are TGTGCCAGCAGTTTAAGGTCGGGCAGGCTCTATGGCTACACCTTC. Translated, it gives CASSLRSGRLYGYTF. The V gene is TRBV27, the J gene TRBJ1-2; D unclear. This CDR3 spans 15 amino acids. V was shortened by 2 bases and J by 4 bases, with 14 bases between the two germline ends. Germline lookup yields CDR1 MNHEY and CDR2 SMNVEV (reference sequence).

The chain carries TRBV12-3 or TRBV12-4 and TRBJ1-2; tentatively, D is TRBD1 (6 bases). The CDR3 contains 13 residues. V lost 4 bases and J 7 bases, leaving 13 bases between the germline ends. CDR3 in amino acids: CASSWGTSSGYTF. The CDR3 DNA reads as TGTGCCAGCAGTTGGGGGACAAGCTCTGGCTACACCTTC.

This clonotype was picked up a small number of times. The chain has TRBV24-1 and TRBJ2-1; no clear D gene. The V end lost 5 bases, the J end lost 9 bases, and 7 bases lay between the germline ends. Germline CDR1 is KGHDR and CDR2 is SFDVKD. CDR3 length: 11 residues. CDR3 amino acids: CATSVYGEQFF. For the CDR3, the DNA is TGTGCCACCAGTGTATACGGTGAGCAGTTCTTC.

The CDR3 nucleotides read TGCGCCAGCAGCTTGTACAGGGGCACCGGGGAGCTGTTTTTT. It translates to CASSLYRGTGELFF. The chain joins TRBV5-1 to TRBJ2-2, with 7 bases fitting TRBD1. The CDR3 has 14 residues. Germline lookup yields CDR1 SGHRS and CDR2 YFSETQ. J gave up 4 bases and V 1 base, and 1 base lay outside the gene matches.

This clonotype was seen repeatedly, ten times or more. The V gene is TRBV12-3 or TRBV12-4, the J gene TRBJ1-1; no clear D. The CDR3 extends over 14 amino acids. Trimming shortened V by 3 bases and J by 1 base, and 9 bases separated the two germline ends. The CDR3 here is CASSLSRGNTEAFF. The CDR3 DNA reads TGTGCCAGCAGTTTGAGTCGGGGGAACACTGAAGCTTTCTTT.

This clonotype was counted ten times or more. Here the CDR3 reads CASSLSDRSDTQYF. CDR3 DNA: TGTGCCAGCAGTCTATCGGACAGGTCAGATACGCAGTATTTT. The gene calls are TRBV12-3 or TRBV12-4 and TRBJ2-3; 7 bases are a match to TRBD1. After removal of 5 bases from V and 4 bases from J, the junction contained 6 bases not matched to a gene. The CDR3 covers 14 residues.

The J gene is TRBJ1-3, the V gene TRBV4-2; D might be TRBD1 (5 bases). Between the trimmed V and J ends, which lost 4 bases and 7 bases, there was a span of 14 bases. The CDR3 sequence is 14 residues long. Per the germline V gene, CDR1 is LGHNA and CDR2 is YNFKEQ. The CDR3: CASSPWLGENTIYF. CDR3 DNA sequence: TGTGCCAGCAGCCCATGGTTGGGGGAGAACACCATATATTTT.

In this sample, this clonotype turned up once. The CDR3 loop is CASSYSAGIDQPQHF. CDR3 nucleotides: TGTGCCAGCAGTTACTCCGCGGGGATCGATCAGCCCCAGCATTTT. This rearrangement joins TRBV6-5 to TRBJ1-5; D is uncertain. This CDR3 contains 15 residues. The germline V and J ends were trimmed by 0 bases and 5 bases, with 11 bases remaining between them. Germline assignment: CDR1 MNHEY and CDR2 SVGAGI.

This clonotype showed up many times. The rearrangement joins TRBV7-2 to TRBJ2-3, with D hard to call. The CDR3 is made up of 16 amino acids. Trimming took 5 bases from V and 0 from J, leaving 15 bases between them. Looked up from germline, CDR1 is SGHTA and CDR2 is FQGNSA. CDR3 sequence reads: CASSPTSASSTDTQYF. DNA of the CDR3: TGTGCCAGCAGCCCTACTTCGGCATCTAGCACAGATACGCAGTATTTT.

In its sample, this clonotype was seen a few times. The CDR3 DNA reads TGTGCCAGCAGTGACGACAGGGGAAATCAGCCCCAGCATTTT. Its translation is CASSDDRGNQPQHF. The chain combines TRBV6-1 with TRBJ1-5, with 8 nucleotides matching TRBD1. Trimming removed 3 bases from V and 4 bases from J; junction bases left unmatched: 2. The CDR3 totals 14 residues. CDR1 is MNHNS and CDR2 is SASEGT in the germline V gene.

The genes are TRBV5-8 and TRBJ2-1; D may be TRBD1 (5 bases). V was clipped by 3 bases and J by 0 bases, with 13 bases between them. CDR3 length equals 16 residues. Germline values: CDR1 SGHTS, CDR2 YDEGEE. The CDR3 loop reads CASSWGQGFSYNEQFF. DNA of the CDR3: TGTGCCAGCAGCTGGGGTCAGGGCTTCTCCTACAATGAGCAGTTCTTC.

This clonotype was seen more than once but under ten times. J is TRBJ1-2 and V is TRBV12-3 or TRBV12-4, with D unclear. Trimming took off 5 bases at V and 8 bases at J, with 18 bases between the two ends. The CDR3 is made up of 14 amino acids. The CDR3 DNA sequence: TGTGCCAGCAGTCGGACTTCTTCCCCGGAGGGCTACACCTTC. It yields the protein CASSRTSSPEGYTF.

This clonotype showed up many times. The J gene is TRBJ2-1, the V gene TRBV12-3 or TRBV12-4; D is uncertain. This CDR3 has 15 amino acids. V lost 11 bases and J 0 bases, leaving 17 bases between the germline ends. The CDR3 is CAVAGGASSYNEQFF. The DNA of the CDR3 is TGTGCCGTGGCCGGCGGCGCGAGCTCCTACAATGAGCAGTTCTTC.

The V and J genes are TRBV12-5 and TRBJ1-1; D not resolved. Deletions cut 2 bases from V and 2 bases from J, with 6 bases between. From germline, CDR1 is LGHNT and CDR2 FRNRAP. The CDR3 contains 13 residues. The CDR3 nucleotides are TGTGCTAGTGGTTTGCCCCTTAACACTGAAGCTTTCTTT. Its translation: CASGLPLNTEAFF.

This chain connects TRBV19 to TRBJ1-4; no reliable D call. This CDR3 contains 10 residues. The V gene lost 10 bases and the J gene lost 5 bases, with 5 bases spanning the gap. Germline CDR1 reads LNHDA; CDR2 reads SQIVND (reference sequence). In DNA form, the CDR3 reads TGTGCCACCGCAAATGAAAAACTGTTTTTT. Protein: CATANEKLFF.

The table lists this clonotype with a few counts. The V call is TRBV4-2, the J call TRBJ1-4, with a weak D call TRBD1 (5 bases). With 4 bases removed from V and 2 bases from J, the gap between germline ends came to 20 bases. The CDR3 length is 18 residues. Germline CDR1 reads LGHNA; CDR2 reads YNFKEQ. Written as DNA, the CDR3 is TGTGCCAGCAGCCTCACCTCCGAGAGGGGAGGGACTAATGAAAAACTGTTTTTT. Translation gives CASSLTSERGGTNEKLFF.

The CDR3 loop is CASRGGALSNTGELFF. CDR3 sequence (DNA): TGTGCCAGCCGGGGGGGGGCCCTTTCGAACACCGGGGAGCTGTTTTTT. The rearrangement uses TRBV6-5 and TRBJ2-2, with 8 bases fitting TRBD2. Germline V gives CDR1 MNHEY, CDR2 SVGAGI. The CDR3 totals 16 residues. The V and J ends lost 8 bases and 0 bases, in that order; junction bases with no gene match: 8.